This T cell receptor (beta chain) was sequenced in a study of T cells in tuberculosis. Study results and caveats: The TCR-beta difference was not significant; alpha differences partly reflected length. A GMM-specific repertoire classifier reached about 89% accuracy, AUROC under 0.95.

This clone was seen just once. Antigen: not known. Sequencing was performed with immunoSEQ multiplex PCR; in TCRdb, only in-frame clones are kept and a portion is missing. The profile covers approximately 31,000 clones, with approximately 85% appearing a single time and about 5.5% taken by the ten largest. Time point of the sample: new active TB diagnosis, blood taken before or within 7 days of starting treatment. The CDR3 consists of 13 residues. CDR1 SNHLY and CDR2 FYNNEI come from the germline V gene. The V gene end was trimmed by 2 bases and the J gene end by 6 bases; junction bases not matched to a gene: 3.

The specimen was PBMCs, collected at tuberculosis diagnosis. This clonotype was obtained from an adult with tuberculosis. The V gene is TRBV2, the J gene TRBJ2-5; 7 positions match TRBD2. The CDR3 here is CASSEWGGKTQYF. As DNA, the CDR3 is TGTGCCAGCAGTGAATGGGGGGGGAAGACCCAGTACTTC.